A single sample gave rise to the 27 T cell receptor beta chains below, sequenced in a study of cytomegalovirus exposure and HLA in healthy donors. With 60 Vbeta and 13 Jbeta primers, the PCR was carried out. The data were produced by immunoSEQ multiplex PCR, yet TCRdb's version contains in-frame clones alone and is incomplete. The repertoire has 100,000 to 120,000 clones, roughly four fifths of them found once; the top ten carry roughly 2.5%. Sequenced sample: PBMCs. These receptor sequences come from a woman between 18 and 30 years old in good health and CMV-seronegative.

This clone was recorded only once. The rearrangement links TRBV6-5 to TRBJ2-7; no reliable D call. This CDR3 is built from 12 residues. Germline V CDR1 and CDR2: MNHEY, SVGAGI. V was trimmed by 6 bases and J by 3 bases, leaving 9 bases between them. In DNA form, the CDR3 reads TGTGCCAGCAGCAGGTCAGGCTACGAGCAGTACTTC. It is translated as CASSRSGYEQYF.

The gene calls are TRBV19 and TRBJ2-1; no clear D gene. V shed 3 bases and J shed 8 bases, with 11 bases lying between them. This CDR3 contains 13 residues. Germline V gene lookup returns CDR1 LNHDA and CDR2 SQIVND (reference sequence). The CDR3 nucleotides read TGTGCCAGTAGTATTGTAGAGCAGGATGAGCAGTTCTTC. Translating it yields CASSIVEQDEQFF.

This clone has just one count. DNA of the CDR3: TGTGCCAGCAGCCAGCGGGGCTCCTATGGCTACACCTTC. Its protein product is CASSQRGSYGYTF. The chain uses TRBV13 and TRBJ1-2, with D possibly matching TRBD1 (5 bases). This CDR3 has 13 residues. The V gene's germline CDR1 is PRHDT and CDR2 FYEKMQ (reference sequence). V lost 5 bases and J 4 bases, leaving 11 bases between the germline ends.

J is TRBJ2-7 and V is TRBV7-2; 8 bases line up with TRBD1. Germline-derived CDR1 and CDR2 are SGHTA and FQGNSA. The trim removed 1 base at V and 0 bases at J, leaving 5 bases unmatched. This CDR3 has 16 amino acids. Here the CDR3 reads CASSLGTGGSSYEQYV. The CDR3 nucleotides are TGTGCCAGCAGCTTAGGCACAGGGGGAAGCTCCTACGAGCAGTACGTC.

The chain links TRBV19 to TRBJ1-5, with a weak D call TRBD1 (5 bases). Looked up from germline, CDR1 is LNHDA and CDR2 is SQIVND (reference sequence). V was clipped by 7 bases and J by 0 bases, with 13 bases between them. The CDR3 totals 15 residues. The CDR3 bases are TGTGCCAGTACCTGGGGGGGAAATAGCAATCAGCCCCAGCATTTT. It is translated as CASTWGGNSNQPQHF.

This chain uses TRBV2 with TRBJ1-4, with D maybe TRBD1 (6 bases). The V gene lost 5 bases and the J gene lost 5 bases, with 9 bases spanning the gap. Germline V gene sequence: CDR1 SNHLY, CDR2 FYNNEI. The CDR3 is made up of 13 amino acids. The CDR3 sequence is CASSRGANEKLFF. CDR3 DNA: TGTGCCAGCAGTCGGGGGGCAAATGAAAAACTGTTTTTT.

This rearrangement joins TRBV19 to TRBJ1-6; 7 nucleotides align to TRBD1. With V trimmed by 3 bases and J by 2 bases, 16 bases remained unmatched. Germline V gives CDR1 LNHDA, CDR2 SQIVND (reference sequence). CDR3 length: 20 residues. Here the CDR3 DNA reads TGTGCCAGTAGTATCCTTTTGTTGCGGACAGGCCAACCCTATAATTCACCCCTCCACTTT. This gives the protein CASSILLLRTGQPYNSPLHF.

The sample holds a few counts of this clone. The V gene is TRBV25-1, the J gene TRBJ2-6, with D unresolved. V was trimmed by 5 bases and J by 3 bases, leaving 2 bases between them. CDR3 length: 12 amino acids. Germline lookup yields CDR1 MGHDK and CDR2 SYGVNS. CDR3 region: CASSRGANVLTF. The DNA of the CDR3 is TGTGCCAGCAGTCGTGGGGCCAACGTCCTGACTTTC.

This clone has just one count. The chain couples TRBV5-1 to TRBJ1-2, with TRBD1 identical over 7 bases. J lost 8 bases, V lost 4 bases, and 14 bases had no gene match. Germline lookup yields CDR1 SGHRS and CDR2 YFSETQ. CDR3 length: 15 residues. The CDR3 DNA is TGCGCCAGCAGCCCCGGAGAGGGGGCGCCGAAAGGCTACACCTTC. Translating it yields CASSPGEGAPKGYTF.

The chain couples TRBV11-2 to TRBJ1-2; the D is unclear. The CDR3 consists of 13 residues. The germline V gene has CDR1 SGHAT and CDR2 FQNNGV. Trimming removed 0 bases at V and 6 bases at J, with 8 bases between. CDR3 nucleotide sequence: TGTGCCAGCAGCTTAGATCTGAGAGATGGCTACACCTTC. It codes for CASSLDLRDGYTF.

This clone appeared a few times. The J gene is TRBJ1-6, the V gene TRBV6-1; 7 bases map to TRBD1. The V gene's germline CDR1 is MNHNS and CDR2 SASEGT. Trimming took 0 bases from V and 10 from J; bases not matched to a gene: 6. This CDR3 has 15 amino acids. The CDR3 bases are TGTGCCAGCAGTGAAGCAGCAGGGGGTAACTCACCCCTCCACTTT. Protein product: CASSEAAGGNSPLHF.

As DNA, the CDR3 is TGTGCCAGCAGTGTAACAGGGGGGAACACTGAAGCTTTCTTT. It codes for CASSVTGGNTEAFF. The chain links TRBV6-1 to TRBJ1-1, with TRBD1 matching 8 bases. Germline V gene data show CDR1 as MNHNS and CDR2 as SASEGT. The junction had 2 bases not matched to a gene; V was cut back by 4 bases and J by 1 base. The CDR3 spans 14 residues.

The chain has TRBV2 and TRBJ2-7; D ambiguous. Germline CDR1 is SNHLY and CDR2 is FYNNEI. This CDR3 has 12 residues. Trimming cost V 2 bases and J 3 bases, with 5 bases left between them. This chain's CDR3 is CASSERGYEQYV. The DNA for the CDR3 is TGTGCCAGCAGTGAAAGAGGCTACGAGCAGTACGTC.

Of note for this clone: One junction end disagrees with the germline gene, perhaps due to a read error. The chain carries TRBV7-9 and TRBJ2-3; D uncertain. The CDR3 has 15 amino acids. The germline CDR1 and CDR2 sequences are SEHNR and FQNEAQ (reference sequence). The CDR3 loop is CACSPKNEGTDTQYF. CDR3 nucleotides: TGTGCCTGCAGCCCAAAAAATGAGGGCACAGATACGCAGTATTTT. Drawing the rest from reference TRBV7-9 and TRBJ2-3, the complete variable domain is DTGVSQNPRHKITKRGQNVTFRCDPISEHNRLYWYRQTLGQGPEFLTYFQNEAQLEKSRLLSDRFSAERPKGSFSTLEIQRTEQGDSAMYLCACSPKNEGTDTQYFGPGTRLTVL.

This chain uses TRBV19 with TRBJ1-3, with D maybe TRBD1 (6 bases). This CDR3 is 11 amino acids long. Trimming removed 5 bases at V and 12 bases at J, with 11 bases between. The V gene's germline CDR1 is LNHDA and CDR2 SQIVND (reference sequence). The CDR3 DNA reads TGTGCCAGTAGTTCAGGGGCGGTCATATATTTT. Translating gives CASSSGAVIYF.

This clone was seen just once. This sequence joins TRBV5-4 and TRBJ1-2; possible D gene TRBD1, 6 bases. Trimming removed 7 bases from V and 2 bases from J, with 15 bases in between. This CDR3 spans 14 amino acids. CDR1 is SGHNT and CDR2 is YYREEE in the germline V gene (reference sequence). The CDR3 sequence: CASGKGQNNYGYTF. DNA for the CDR3: TGTGCCAGCGGGAAAGGACAGAACAACTATGGCTACACCTTC.

The rearrangement joins TRBV7-9 to TRBJ1-2; a weak D match, TRBD1 (5 bases). This CDR3 has 14 residues. V was cut by 3 bases and J by 7 bases, with 15 bases left in between. Germline CDR1 reads SEHNR; CDR2 reads FQNEAQ (reference sequence). The CDR3 DNA follows: TGTGCCAGCAGCTTCCGTGAGGGGACTTCTGGCTACACCTTC. The encoded protein is CASSFREGTSGYTF.

V usage is TRBV11-3 and J usage is TRBJ2-1, with D possibly TRBD2 on 6 matching bases. The CDR3 is 15 amino acids. In germline, CDR1 is SGHNT, CDR2 YENEEA. Deletions cut 3 bases from V and 0 bases from J, with 9 bases between. The CDR3 reads CASSFGGSSYNEQFF. CDR3 in DNA: TGTGCCAGCAGCTTTGGGGGGAGCTCCTACAATGAGCAGTTCTTC.

The chain is built from TRBV6-5 and TRBJ1-2, with 11 bases fitting TRBD1. The CDR3 extends over 14 amino acids. Germline trimming cut 2 bases from V and 7 bases from J; bases unmatched to any gene: 3. Germline CDR1 reads MNHEY; CDR2 reads SVGAGI. The CDR3 loop is CASSYGGQGVGYTF. Written as DNA, the CDR3 is TGTGCCAGCAGTTACGGGGGACAGGGGGTTGGCTACACCTTC.

In DNA form, the CDR3 reads TGTGCCAGCAGCGGGGGACAGGGGGGAAACACCATATATTTT. Its protein is CASSGGQGGNTIYF. The chain recombines TRBV5-4 with TRBJ1-3, with TRBD1 matching over 10 bases. The CDR3 spans 14 residues. From germline, CDR1 is SGHNT and CDR2 YYREEE (reference sequence). The trim removed 4 bases at V and 4 bases at J, leaving 2 bases unmatched.

This chain uses TRBV5-1 with TRBJ2-5, with TRBD1 matching over 10 bases. The J call may be faulty, since TRBJ2-7 better matches the DNA end. The CDR3 totals 14 residues. From germline, CDR1 is SGHRS and CDR2 YFSETQ. The CDR3 DNA reads TGCGCCAGCAGCCAGACAGGGGGCCCCTACGAGCAGTACTTC. Translating it yields CASSQTGGPYEQYF.

The V call is TRBV25-1, the J call TRBJ1-2; D is undetermined. The CDR3 is 15 amino acids. Germline CDR1 MGHDK, CDR2 SYGVNS. V was pared by 3 bases and J by 6 bases, with 17 bases between. For the CDR3, the DNA is TGTGCCAGCAGTGATCCTTTCTTGGGAGTGGATGGCTACACCTTC. Protein product: CASSDPFLGVDGYTF.

This clone was observed a few times. The chain employs TRBV28 and TRBJ1-4; 8 bases fit TRBD1. Germline-derived CDR1 and CDR2 are MDHEN and SYDVKM. V trimming: 2 bases; J trimming: 8 bases; junction bases outside the gene matches: 10. The CDR3 length is 16 residues. The CDR3 DNA is TGTGCCAGCAGTTTACCCCAAGGGACAGGCACCGAAAAACTGTTTTTT. Translating gives CASSLPQGTGTEKLFF.

This chain connects TRBV6-4 to TRBJ2-3; 9 bases are a match to TRBD2. The V segment lost 0 bases and the J segment 6 bases; nucleotides outside the gene matches: 4. CDR3 length: 15 residues. CDR1 and CDR2 from the germline V gene are MRHNA and SNTAGT. CDR3 in amino acids: CASSDSLAGWDTQYF. Written as DNA, the CDR3 is TGTGCCAGCAGTGACTCCCTAGCGGGATGGGATACGCAGTATTTT.

The rearrangement uses TRBV5-4 and TRBJ1-2; D perhaps matches TRBD1 (6 bases). The CDR3 contains 14 residues. The germline gives CDR1 SGHNT, CDR2 YYREEE (reference sequence). Trimming left V 6 bases short and J 4 bases short, with 16 bases between. CDR3 DNA sequence: TGTGCCAGCACCCTAGGGGGGGCAGGCTATGGCTACACCTTC. This gives the protein CASTLGGAGYGYTF.

This chain links TRBV6-4 with TRBJ1-6, with 8 bases identical to TRBD1. After removal of 6 bases from V and 5 bases from J, the junction contained 6 bases not matched to a gene. Germline V gene data show CDR1 as MRHNA and CDR2 as SNTAGT. This CDR3 has 15 residues. CDR3 in DNA: TGTGCCAGCAGGCCACAGGGGGTGGATAATTCACCCCTCCACTTT. Translated: CASRPQGVDNSPLHF.

This chain links TRBV27 with TRBJ1-1; TRBD1 agrees at 8 bases. Germline CDR1 reads MNHEY; CDR2 reads SMNVEV (reference sequence). The V gene end was trimmed by 5 bases and the J gene end by 1 base; junction bases not matched to a gene: 6. The length of the CDR3 is 15 residues. DNA of the CDR3: TGTGCCAGCAGTCCAGGGGGCAGGCCGAACACTGAAGCTTTCTTT. Amino acid sequence: CASSPGGRPNTEAFF.